Presented here are 22 T cell receptor beta chains from one specimen sequenced in a study of T cells in Graves' hyperthyroidism and ophthalmopathy. Using RNA transcripts as the source, TCR beta CDR3 regions were amplified. Using the HTBI primer set, a first-round RT-PCR was run on the TCR CDR3. In TCRdb, the multiplex PCR reads were re-called with MiXCR into one record per CDR3 protein. The table shows around 620,000 distinct CDR3 sequences, with approximately 15% occurring only once. The sample was blood. These receptors all stem from a woman between 18 and 29 years old with Graves' ophthalmopathy.

This clonotype came up many times. The chain links TRBV27 to TRBJ2-7; 13 bases agree with TRBD2. V shed 5 bases and J 1 base; nucleotides not matched to a gene: 8. The CDR3 length is 17 residues. Germline CDR1 MNHEY, CDR2 SMNVEV (reference sequence). The CDR3 here is CASSPVGLAGASYEQYF. Written as DNA, the CDR3 is TGTGCCAGCAGTCCCGTCGGACTAGCGGGGGCATCCTACGAGCAGTACTTC.

This clonotype turned up a few times. The chain is built from TRBV19 and TRBJ1-5; D gene uncertain. The CDR3 is 13 residues long. Germline CDR1 reads LNHDA; CDR2 reads SQIVND (reference sequence). Trimming removed 7 bases from V and 1 base from J, with 8 bases in between. The DNA for the CDR3 is TGTGCCAGTACTTCCAACAGCAATCAGCCCCAGCATTTT. Its protein product is CASTSNSNQPQHF.

A remark on this clonotype: A much larger clone is a single base away; this may be a read error. The rearrangement uses TRBV7-9 and TRBJ2-7, with a tentative D call TRBD1 (6 bases). Germline CDR1 reads SEHNR; CDR2 reads FQNEAQ (reference sequence). The CDR3 spans 11 residues. V lost 8 bases, J lost 6 bases, and 11 bases lay in between. The CDR3 region is CASSMGAEQYF. CDR3 in DNA: TGTGCCAGCTCAATGGGGGCCGAGCAGTACTTC.

This rearrangement joins TRBV7-9 to TRBJ1-2, with 9 positions matching TRBD1. This CDR3 has 18 residues. With V trimmed by 5 bases and J by 0 bases, 13 bases remained unmatched. CDR1 and CDR2 (germline): SEHNR, FQNEAQ (reference sequence). The CDR3 region is CASSPGTGWVTSNYGYTF. In nucleotides, the CDR3 is TGTGCCAGCAGCCCCGGGACAGGGTGGGTTACTTCTAACTATGGCTACACCTTC.

This clonotype was picked up a small number of times. The rearrangement uses TRBV5-1 and TRBJ1-2; 8 bases line up with TRBD1. From germline, CDR1 is SGHRS and CDR2 YFSETQ. Losses at the gene ends were 0 bases for V and 3 bases for J; bases not matched to a gene: 4. The CDR3 is 15 residues long. The CDR3 protein is CASSLVGQGDYGYTF. The CDR3 coding sequence is TGCGCCAGCAGCTTGGTAGGACAGGGTGACTATGGCTACACCTTC.

V and J are TRBV19 and TRBJ2-7; no firm D call. From germline, CDR1 is LNHDA and CDR2 SQIVND (reference sequence). Trimming stripped 7 bases from V and 2 bases from J, with 15 bases between. The CDR3 runs 14 residues. CDR3 sequence reads: CASTNWAPPYEQYF. CDR3 in DNA: TGTGCCAGTACTAATTGGGCCCCCCCCTACGAGCAGTACTTC.

The CDR3 here is CASRQEAGANVLTF. For the CDR3, the DNA is TGTGCCAGCAGACAGGAGGCCGGGGCCAACGTCCTGACTTTC. The chain uses TRBV4-2 and TRBJ2-6, with D possibly being TRBD1 or TRBD2 (5 bases each). Germline V lookup: CDR1 LGHNA, CDR2 YNFKEQ. This CDR3 region has 14 residues. Trimming stripped 6 bases from V and 4 bases from J, with 10 bases between.

This clonotype appeared many times. This sequence joins TRBV27 and TRBJ2-6, with D hard to call. Trimming cost V 2 bases and J 7 bases, with 9 bases left between them. The CDR3 extends over 14 amino acids. Germline CDR1 reads MNHEY; CDR2 reads SMNVEV (reference sequence). The CDR3 here is CASSLRQSANVLTF. The CDR3 nucleotides read TGTGCCAGCAGTTTACGGCAGAGTGCCAACGTCCTGACTTTC.

This clonotype was seen repeatedly, ten times or more. The chain employs TRBV20-1 and TRBJ2-1; maybe TRBD2 (6 bases). The germline V gene encodes CDR1 DFQATT and CDR2 SNEGSKA (reference sequence). V was pared by 0 bases and J by 8 bases, with 14 bases between. This CDR3 contains 14 residues. In DNA form, the CDR3 reads TGCAGTGCTAGAGAGGGACTCCCGGTCGATGAGCAGTTCTTC. It is translated as CSAREGLPVDEQFF.

This clonotype was detected ten times or more. The V gene is TRBV6-5, the J gene TRBJ1-3; the D is unclear. There are 16 residues in the CDR3. Germline CDR1 is MNHEY and CDR2 is SVGAGI. V was pared by 2 bases and J by 3 bases, with 14 bases between. In nucleotides, the CDR3 is TGTGCCAGCAGTTACGGGTCCTCTCAAATTGGAAACACCATATATTTT. This encodes CASSYGSSQIGNTIYF.

In this sample, this clonotype turned up a few times. This chain connects TRBV12-3 or TRBV12-4 to TRBJ2-3, with D tentatively TRBD1 (5 bases). The CDR3 has 15 residues. V was clipped by 4 bases and J by 3 bases, with 14 bases between them. The CDR3, as DNA: TGTGCCAGCAGTTCCCCTATGGGGCCGACAGATACGCAGTATTTT. Translation gives CASSSPMGPTDTQYF.

The rearrangement links TRBV5-1 to TRBJ2-1; TRBD2 matches at 11 bases. CDR1 and CDR2 from the germline V gene are SGHRS and YFSETQ. V was clipped by 0 bases and J by 9 bases; unmatched bases: 11. The CDR3 has 17 residues. The DNA of the CDR3 is TGCGCCAGCAGCTTGGCGCCCGGACTAGCGGGTGACAGTGAGCAGTTCTTC. This translates into CASSLAPGLAGDSEQFF.

This clonotype came up a few times. The rearrangement uses TRBV24-1 and TRBJ2-1; tentative D call: TRBD2 (5 bases). V lost 9 bases, J lost 6 bases, and 20 bases lay in between. This CDR3 has 15 residues. Germline CDR1 reads KGHDR; CDR2 reads SFDVKD. The CDR3 bases are TGTGCCACCGGAGGTCGTGCGGGTGTATCCAATGAGCAGTTCTTC. It translates to CATGGRAGVSNEQFF.

This clonotype showed up many times. V and J are TRBV3-1 and TRBJ1-5; D is uncertain. CDR1 and CDR2 (germline): LGHDT, YNNKEL (reference sequence). The CDR3 is made up of 14 amino acids. Trimming cost V 4 bases and J 7 bases, with 14 bases left between them. Written as DNA, the CDR3 is TGTGCCAGCAGCCTCTCTATAAGCGGGCAGCCCCAGCATTTT. Its translation: CASSLSISGQPQHF.

The rearrangement uses TRBV6-1 and TRBJ1-3; 8 bases agree with TRBD1. After removal of 6 bases from V and 2 bases from J, the junction contained 3 bases not matched to a gene. This CDR3 is built from 14 residues. Germline V CDR1 and CDR2: MNHNS, SASEGT. The CDR3 spells CASRPQGAGNTIYF. Written as DNA, the CDR3 is TGTGCCAGCAGACCACAGGGGGCTGGAAACACCATATATTTT.

This clonotype showed up many times. J is TRBJ2-7 and V is TRBV28; no clear D gene. Trimming stripped 10 bases from V and 3 bases from J, with 10 bases between. Germline CDR1 and CDR2: MDHEN and SYDVKM. The CDR3 consists of 11 residues. CDR3 in DNA: TGTGCCACCACATCACGCTACGAGCAGTACTTC. As protein: CATTSRYEQYF.

This clonotype was seen ten or more times. The junction differs from germline at one of its ends, possibly a read error. The chain joins TRBV7-7 to TRBJ2-1; a weak D match, TRBD1 (6 bases). This CDR3 is 14 amino acids long. The germline V gene has CDR1 SSHAT and CDR2 FNYEAQ (reference sequence). CDR3 protein: CASSLTGFHNEQFF. CDR3 coding DNA: TGTGCTAGCAGCCTTACAGGGTTCCACAATGAGCAGTTCTTC.

The CDR3 reads CASRSRLAVLTDTQYF. CDR3 coding DNA: TGTGCCAGCAGGTCGAGACTAGCGGTCCTCACAGATACGCAGTATTTT. The chain has TRBV12-3 or TRBV12-4 and TRBJ2-3, with TRBD2 matching 9 bases. This CDR3 is 16 amino acids long. V gave up 6 bases and J gave up 2 bases; unmatched junction bases: 9.

V gene TRBV4-2 combines with J gene TRBJ2-1; TRBD2 matches at 9 bases. Unmatched junction bases numbered 7, after V lost 0 bases and J lost 4 bases. Germline V gene data show CDR1 as LGHNA and CDR2 as YNFKEQ. The CDR3 extends over 17 amino acids. The CDR3 reads CASSQDLSSGRYNEQFF. Written as DNA, the CDR3 is TGTGCCAGCAGCCAAGATCTCTCGAGCGGGAGGTACAATGAGCAGTTCTTC.

Ten or more counts support this clonotype. The CDR3 loop is CSAASGRDVQETQYF. CDR3 sequence (DNA): TGCAGTGCTGCTAGCGGGAGAGACGTCCAAGAGACCCAGTACTTC. The chain joins TRBV20-1 to TRBJ2-5, with 10 bases fitting TRBD2. This CDR3 is built from 15 residues. V was clipped by 5 bases and J by 1 base; unmatched bases: 7. Germline assignment: CDR1 DFQATT and CDR2 SNEGSKA (reference sequence).

This sequence joins TRBV5-4 and TRBJ2-7; TRBD2 matches 14 bases. CDR3 size: 16 residues. J was trimmed by 2 bases and V by 4 bases; bases with no gene match: 5. Germline values: CDR1 SGHNT, CDR2 YYREEE (reference sequence). The CDR3 DNA reads as TGTGCCAGCAGCACACGGACTAGCGGGAGGACCTACGAGCAGTACTTC. Its protein is CASSTRTSGRTYEQYF.

This clonotype was detected many times. The chain employs TRBV5-5 and TRBJ2-1; a weak D match, TRBD1 (6 bases). This CDR3 has 15 residues. The germline V gene encodes CDR1 SGHKS and CDR2 YYEKEE (reference sequence). V was pared by 2 bases and J by 3 bases, with 12 bases between. The CDR3 protein is CASSFSGQGYNEQFF. CDR3 in DNA: TGTGCCAGCAGCTTTTCGGGACAAGGCTACAATGAGCAGTTCTTC.